The entry that follows covers one T cell receptor beta chain sequence. The data were taken from a study of blood T cell repertoires in COVID-19. Study at large: The United States, Italy and Spain were the sources of the acute and convalescent COVID-19 samples. In each case, the material was cDNA or gDNA derived from T cells, B-cell-depleted T cells, or PBMCs.

Under the authors' procedure: Amplified reference gene primers provided the basis for estimating nucleated cell counts. Method: immunoSEQ multiplex PCR; TCRdb's copy keeps in-frame clones and lacks some. V and J calls and clone size come straight from that table; D and trimming were deduced from the DNA. The table has roughly 49,000 clones, less than 90% seen once. V dropped 1 base and J dropped 4 bases, with 8 bases sitting between them. From germline, CDR1 is SEHNR and CDR2 FQNEAQ (reference sequence). This CDR3 region has 15 residues. Sequenced sample: peripheral blood. The sequence came from a human donor in a cohort sampled during active COVID-19. V usage is TRBV7-9 and J usage is TRBJ1-6; D perhaps matches TRBD1 (6 bases). The CDR3 DNA reads as TGTGCCAGCAGCTTAGGTGGACAGTATAATTCACCCCTCCACTTT. Translated, it gives CASSLGGQYNSPLHF.